A selection of T cell receptor beta chains follows, all from one sample in a study of blood T cell repertoires in COVID-19. Profiling relied on immunoSEQ multiplex PCR, and the TCRdb table lists in-frame clones only, not all of them. The sample includes 200,000 or so clones, roughly four fifths of them seen just once. The sequencing sample was made of PBMCs or T cells enriched from blood (not recorded which). These TCRs come from a woman aged 40-49 years with acute COVID-19. CDR3s include the opening cysteine and the closing phenylalanine or tryptophan. The order of the fields is CDR3 protein, CDR3 DNA, clone size, D gene, J gene, CDR3 length, V gene. The D gene is left open where the match is weak. Size is stated for part of the rows, as once, few or many counts, or as a class when the clone is expanded.

CASSQGRQNTEAFF | TGTGCCAGCAGCCAGGGCAGGCAGAACACTGAAGCTTTCTTT | . | . | TRBJ1-1 | 14 | TRBV7-9
CASSTQDRVKDQETQYF | TGTGCCAGCAGTACCCAGGACAGGGTAAAGGACCAAGAGACCCAGTACTTC | . | TRBD1 | TRBJ2-5 | 17 | TRBV28
CASSSTGNYGYTF | TGTGCCAGCAGCTCTACAGGGAACTATGGCTACACCTTC | . | . | TRBJ1-2 | 13 | TRBV3-1/TRBV3-2
CASSLWAVNSNQPQHF | TGTGCCAGCAGTTTATGGGCAGTCAATAGCAATCAGCCCCAGCATTTT | . | . | TRBJ1-5 | 16 | TRBV28
CASSTRDSQETQYF | TGCGCCAGCAGCACCCGGGACAGCCAAGAGACCCAGTACTTC | . | TRBD1 | TRBJ2-5 | 14 | TRBV5-1
CASSIGREVALTGELFF | TGTGCCAGTAGTATCGGGCGGGAGGTTGCTCTCACCGGGGAGCTGTTTTTT | once | TRBD2 | TRBJ2-2 | 17 | TRBV19
CASSFANRGDEQFF | TGTGCCAGCAGTTTTGCGAACAGGGGGGATGAGCAGTTCTTC | once | TRBD1 | TRBJ2-1 | 14 | TRBV7-2
CASTWTGLNSPLHF | TGCGCCAGCACCTGGACAGGTTTGAATTCACCCCTCCACTTT | . | TRBD1 | TRBJ1-6 | 14 | TRBV5-1
CASSQGQGPSYEQYF | TGCGCCAGCAGCCAAGGTCAGGGCCCCTCCTACGAGCAGTACTTC | . | . | TRBJ2-7 | 15 | TRBV4-1
CASSRTSGTYNEQFF | TGTGCCAGCAGCCGAACTAGCGGGACTTACAATGAGCAGTTCTTC | . | TRBD2 | TRBJ2-1 | 15 | TRBV9
CASSLIELATGELFF | TGTGCCAGCAGTCTTATCGAACTCGCGACCGGGGAGCTGTTTTTT | . | . | TRBJ2-2 | 15 | TRBV28
CASSFRVDTQYF | TGTGCCAGCAGTTTCCGGGTAGATACGCAGTATTTT | . | . | TRBJ2-3 | 12 | TRBV28
CAISGGADTEAFF | TGTGCCATCAGTGGGGGCGCGGACACTGAAGCTTTCTTT | . | . | TRBJ1-1 | 13 | TRBV10-3
CASSRLAWEQYF | TGTGCCAGCAGTCGACTAGCGTGGGAGCAGTACTTC | . | TRBD2 | TRBJ2-7 | 12 | TRBV6-5
CASSLTGGSSGTDTQYF | TGTGCCAGCAGCTTAACGGGGGGGTCTAGCGGTACAGATACGCAGTATTTT | . | TRBD2 | TRBJ2-3 | 17 | TRBV7-3
CASSRDRYNEQFF | TGTGCCAGCAGCCGGGACAGGTACAATGAGCAGTTCTTC | . | TRBD1 | TRBJ2-1 | 13 | TRBV3-1/TRBV3-2
CASSYSAGQTYEQYF | TGTGCCAGCAGTTACTCTGCCGGACAGACCTACGAGCAGTACTTC | once | . | TRBJ2-7 | 15 | TRBV6-5
CASGEGALTDTQYF | TGTGCCAGCGGGGAGGGAGCGCTCACAGATACGCAGTATTTT | . | TRBD2 | TRBJ2-3 | 14 | TRBV11-3
CASSHLPGARQHF | TGTGCCAGCAGCCACTTACCGGGAGCCCGCCAGCATTTT | . | . | TRBJ1-5 | 13 | TRBV3-1/TRBV3-2
CASSKRSPKRTGDVRGNQPQHF | TGTGCCAGCAGCAAAAGGTCTCCGAAGAGGACAGGGGATGTAAGAGGTAATCAGCCCCAGCATTTT | . | . | TRBJ1-5 | 22 | TRBV21-1
CASSLGGRGPNTEAFF | TGTGCCAGCAGCTTGGGGGGGAGGGGCCCGAACACTGAAGCTTTCTTT | once | . | TRBJ1-1 | 16 | TRBV5-4
CASSISWVTGGEQYF | TGTGCCAGCAGTATATCTTGGGTCACCGGGGGCGAGCAGTACTTC | few | . | TRBJ2-7 | 15 | TRBV27
CASKASDSLNTEAFF | TGTGCCAGTAAGGCCTCGGACAGCTTGAACACTGAAGCTTTCTTT | . | . | TRBJ1-1 | 15 | TRBV19
CASSQRLAGSTDTQYF | TGTGCCAGCAGTCAGAGACTAGCGGGGAGCACAGATACGCAGTATTTT | . | TRBD2 | TRBJ2-3 | 16 | TRBV2
CASSPGDVRGELFF | TGTGCCAGCAGCCCAGGGGACGTCCGCGGGGAGCTGTTTTTT | once | . | TRBJ2-2 | 14 | TRBV3-1/TRBV3-2
CASSQQGYGYTF | TGCGCCAGCAGCCAGCAGGGATATGGCTACACCTTC | . | . | TRBJ1-2 | 12 | TRBV4-3
CASSQEAGNNEQFF | TGTGCCAGCAGCCAAGAGGCGGGGAACAATGAGCAGTTCTTC | . | . | TRBJ2-1 | 14 | TRBV3-1/TRBV3-2
CASSLYGLHGGYTF | TGTGCCAGCAGTTTATACGGCCTCCACGGGGGCTACACCTTC | . | . | TRBJ1-2 | 14 | TRBV27
CASDNQDTVPYEQYF | TGTGCCAGCGATAATCAAGACACCGTACCATACGAGCAGTACTTC | . | . | TRBJ2-7 | 15 | TRBV21-1
CASSLQGQNTEAFF | TGTGCCAGCAGCTTACAGGGACAGAACACTGAAGCTTTCTTT | . | . | TRBJ1-1 | 14 | TRBV7-2
CSASRGRTYEQYF | TGCAGTGCTAGTAGGGGCAGGACCTACGAGCAGTACTTC | . | . | TRBJ2-7 | 13 | TRBV20-1
CAWSRDRVSNQPQHF | TGTGCCTGGAGCCGGGACAGGGTCAGCAATCAGCCCCAGCATTTT | . | TRBD1 | TRBJ1-5 | 15 | TRBV30
CASSLTDSTGSRGYTF | TGTGCCAGCAGCTTAACGGACTCGACAGGTAGTCGGGGCTACACCTTC | . | . | TRBJ1-2 | 16 | TRBV7-9
CASSYSSLKRGEKLFF | TGTGCCAGCAGTTACTCGTCACTCAAGCGAGGTGAAAAACTGTTTTTT | . | . | TRBJ1-4 | 16 | TRBV6-2/TRBV6-3
CASSLRGVNQPQHF | TGTGCCAGCAGTTTACGGGGTGTCAATCAGCCCCAGCATTTT | . | . | TRBJ1-5 | 14 | TRBV28
CASSVGETSALSYNEQFF | TGTGCCAGCAGCGTAGGGGAGACTAGCGCCCTCTCCTACAATGAGCAGTTCTTC | . | TRBD2 | TRBJ2-1 | 18 | TRBV9
CASSTGTGAGNTIYF | TGTGCCAGCAGCACAGGGACAGGAGCTGGAAACACCATATATTTT | . | TRBD1 | TRBJ1-3 | 15 | TRBV7-2
CAISESLTGVSYEQYF | TGTGCCATCAGTGAGTCTTTAACAGGGGTTTCCTACGAGCAGTACTTC | . | TRBD1 | TRBJ2-7 | 16 | TRBV10-3
CASSFAGNYGYTF | TGTGCCAGCAGTTTCGCAGGGAACTATGGCTACACCTTC | . | . | TRBJ1-2 | 13 | TRBV28
CASSEVQVNTGELFF | TGTGCCAGCAGTGAAGTACAGGTTAACACCGGGGAGCTGTTTTTT | . | . | TRBJ2-2 | 15 | TRBV2
CASSTSGGGGYTF | TGTGCCAGCAGTACGTCAGGGGGCGGCGGCTACACCTTC | . | TRBD1 | TRBJ1-2 | 13 | TRBV6-5